This is a list of T cell receptor beta chains from one sample in a study of cytomegalovirus exposure and HLA in healthy donors. Sequenced by immunoSEQ multiplex PCR; TCRdb stores in-frame clones only, minus some. This sample's clone table lists some 200,000 clones. Sequencing was done on a sample of PBMCs. The receptors derive from a man aged 25 to 45 in good health and CMV-seronegative. CDR3s include the opening cysteine and the closing phenylalanine or tryptophan. The order of the fields is J gene, CDR3 length, D gene, V gene, CDR3 protein, CDR3 DNA. A D gene is named only where the DNA matches it firmly.

j_gene: TRBJ2-3; len: 14; d_gene: TRBD2; v_gene: TRBV7-3; CDR3aa: CASSLAGDTDTQYF; CDR3nt: TGTGCCAGCAGCCTAGCGGGAGATACAGATACGCAGTATTTT
j_gene: TRBJ2-3; len: 14; d_gene: TRBD2; v_gene: TRBV19; CDR3aa: CASKAGGPSDTQYF; CDR3nt: TGTGCCAGTAAGGCGGGAGGGCCCTCAGATACGCAGTATTTT
j_gene: TRBJ2-2; len: 15; d_gene: TRBD1; v_gene: TRBV2; CDR3aa: CASSLQGADTGELFF; CDR3nt: TGTGCCAGCAGCCTACAGGGGGCGGACACCGGGGAGCTGTTTTTT
j_gene: TRBJ1-2; len: 15; d_gene: TRBD1; v_gene: TRBV6-1; CDR3aa: CASSESLGQGYGYTF; CDR3nt: TGTGCCAGCAGTGAATCATTGGGACAGGGTTATGGCTACACCTTC
j_gene: TRBJ2-5; len: 15; d_gene: TRBD2; v_gene: TRBV6-5; CDR3aa: CASRIAGGRGETQYF; CDR3nt: TGTGCCAGCAGGATAGCGGGGGGGAGAGGAGAGACCCAGTACTTC
j_gene: TRBJ1-2; len: 14; d_gene: TRBD1; v_gene: TRBV6-5; CDR3aa: CASRGQVDDYGYTF; CDR3nt: TGTGCCAGCAGGGGACAGGTGGATGACTATGGCTACACCTTC
j_gene: TRBJ1-2; len: 19; d_gene: -; v_gene: TRBV6-4; CDR3aa: CASSDSSRETEPANYGYTF; CDR3nt: TGTGCCAGCAGTGACTCGAGTCGGGAAACAGAACCAGCTAACTATGGCTACACCTTC
j_gene: TRBJ1-2; len: 14; d_gene: -; v_gene: TRBV7-8; CDR3aa: CASSLGAGRNGYTF; CDR3nt: TGTGCCAGCAGCTTAGGCGCAGGGAGGAATGGCTACACCTTC
j_gene: TRBJ2-2; len: 16; d_gene: TRBD1; v_gene: TRBV27; CDR3aa: CASRARDRGDTGELFF; CDR3nt: TGTGCCAGCAGAGCCAGGGACAGGGGTGACACCGGGGAGCTGTTTTTT
j_gene: TRBJ1-2; len: 12; d_gene: -; v_gene: TRBV19; CDR3aa: CATPDGEHGYTF; CDR3nt: TGTGCCACTCCCGATGGGGAGCATGGCTACACCTTC
j_gene: TRBJ2-7; len: 12; d_gene: -; v_gene: TRBV7-2; CDR3aa: CASSLQGDEQYF; CDR3nt: TGTGCCAGCAGCTTACAAGGGGACGAGCAGTACTTC
j_gene: TRBJ1-3; len: 17; d_gene: TRBD1; v_gene: TRBV5-1; CDR3aa: CASSREGATSSGNTIYF; CDR3nt: TGCGCCAGCAGCCGTGAGGGGGCGACGAGCTCTGGAAACACCATATATTTT
j_gene: TRBJ2-7; len: 14; d_gene: -; v_gene: TRBV6-5; CDR3aa: CASGQLGTSYEQYF; CDR3nt: TGTGCCAGCGGGCAGTTGGGGACATCCTACGAGCAGTACTTC
j_gene: TRBJ1-2; len: 17; d_gene: TRBD1; v_gene: TRBV7-9; CDR3aa: CASRNSPRGSTGYGYTF; CDR3nt: TGTGCCAGCAGAAATTCCCCCAGGGGGAGCACGGGCTATGGCTACACCTTC
j_gene: TRBJ1-6; len: 16; d_gene: -; v_gene: TRBV30; CDR3aa: CAWSIRGGGKNSPLHF; CDR3nt: TGTGCCTGGAGTATCCGGGGGGGAGGCAAGAATTCACCCCTCCACTTT
j_gene: TRBJ1-1; len: 13; d_gene: -; v_gene: TRBV9; CDR3aa: CASSVAGQYEAFF; CDR3nt: TGTGCCAGCAGCGTAGCCGGACAGTATGAAGCTTTCTTT
j_gene: TRBJ1-3; len: 14; d_gene: -; v_gene: TRBV10-3; CDR3aa: CAIVSGESSNTIYF; CDR3nt: TGTGCCATCGTTTCCGGGGAATCCTCAAACACCATATATTTT
j_gene: TRBJ1-1; len: 13; d_gene: -; v_gene: TRBV7-9; CDR3aa: CASSLARGTEAFF; CDR3nt: TGTGCCAGCAGCTTAGCTAGAGGCACTGAAGCTTTCTTT
j_gene: TRBJ2-5; len: 16; d_gene: -; v_gene: TRBV6-5; CDR3aa: CASSYSAGLSLETQYF; CDR3nt: TGTGCCAGCAGTTACTCAGCAGGACTAAGTCTAGAGACCCAGTACTTC
j_gene: TRBJ2-3; len: 17; d_gene: -; v_gene: TRBV25-1; CDR3aa: CASSRFTGDSSTDTQYF; CDR3nt: TGTGCCAGCAGTAGATTTACGGGGGATTCTAGCACAGATACGCAGTATTTT
j_gene: TRBJ2-5; len: 16; d_gene: -; v_gene: TRBV5-1; CDR3aa: CASSLLYAQGGAEQYF; CDR3nt: TGCGCCAGCAGCCTACTCTATGCGCAGGGTGGCGCGGAGCAGTACTTC
j_gene: TRBJ1-1; len: 14; d_gene: -; v_gene: TRBV6-5; CDR3aa: CASRPGHKNTEAFF; CDR3nt: TGTGCCAGCAGACCGGGACATAAAAACACTGAAGCTTTCTTT
j_gene: TRBJ2-7; len: 14; d_gene: -; v_gene: TRBV7-2; CDR3aa: CASSARTSHYEQYF; CDR3nt: TGTGCCAGCAGCGCCCGGACTTCCCACTACGAGCAGTACTTC
j_gene: TRBJ1-5; len: 20; d_gene: TRBD1; v_gene: TRBV28; CDR3aa: CASSIFPGQDGPYSNQPQHF; CDR3nt: TGTGCCAGCAGCATCTTCCCGGGACAGGATGGCCCATATAGCAATCAGCCCCAGCATTTT
j_gene: TRBJ1-2; len: 13; d_gene: -; v_gene: TRBV7-9; CDR3aa: CASSLGAGSGYTF; CDR3nt: TGTGCCAGCAGCTTAGGGGCAGGAAGTGGCTACACCTTC
j_gene: TRBJ1-1; len: 13; d_gene: -; v_gene: TRBV27; CDR3aa: CASSFREHTEAFF; CDR3nt: TGTGCCAGCAGTTTTAGAGAGCACACTGAAGCTTTCTTT
j_gene: TRBJ1-2; len: 15; d_gene: -; v_gene: TRBV6-5; CDR3aa: CASSYSTGGNYGYTF; CDR3nt: TGTGCCAGCAGTTACTCGACAGGAGGTAACTATGGCTACACCTTC
j_gene: TRBJ2-7; len: 15; d_gene: TRBD2; v_gene: TRBV4-1; CDR3aa: CASSPQREGTYEQYF; CDR3nt: TGCGCCAGCAGCCCACAGCGGGAGGGGACCTACGAGCAGTACTTC
j_gene: TRBJ1-4; len: 12; d_gene: -; v_gene: TRBV18; CDR3aa: CASSPGPGVLFF; CDR3nt: TGTGCCAGCTCACCAGGACCCGGGGTACTGTTTTTT
j_gene: TRBJ2-2; len: 16; d_gene: -; v_gene: TRBV19; CDR3aa: CASSIDLARYTGELFF; CDR3nt: TGTGCCAGTAGTATAGATCTGGCCAGGTACACCGGGGAGCTGTTTTTT
j_gene: TRBJ2-5; len: 16; d_gene: TRBD2; v_gene: TRBV7-9; CDR3aa: CASSLMGLAGEETQYF; CDR3nt: TGTGCCAGCAGCTTAATGGGACTAGCGGGAGAAGAGACCCAGTACTTC
j_gene: TRBJ1-2; len: 17; d_gene: TRBD1; v_gene: TRBV7-9; CDR3aa: CASSLEGTGGSSYGYTF; CDR3nt: TGTGCCAGCAGCTTAGAGGGGACAGGGGGCAGTAGCTATGGCTACACCTTC
j_gene: TRBJ2-7; len: 15; d_gene: TRBD1; v_gene: TRBV10-3; CDR3aa: CAISDHRGITYEQYF; CDR3nt: TGTGCCATCAGTGACCACAGGGGAATTACCTACGAGCAGTACTTC
j_gene: TRBJ1-1; len: 15; d_gene: TRBD1; v_gene: TRBV7-6; CDR3aa: CASSLQGTGSTEAFF; CDR3nt: TGTGCCAGCAGCCTTCAGGGGACAGGGAGCACTGAAGCTTTCTTT
j_gene: TRBJ2-3; len: 15; d_gene: TRBD1; v_gene: TRBV27; CDR3aa: CASSLETGGTDTQYF; CDR3nt: TGTGCCAGCAGTTTAGAGACAGGGGGCACAGATACGCAGTATTTT
j_gene: TRBJ2-3; len: 14; d_gene: TRBD1; v_gene: TRBV25-1; CDR3aa: CASSETGGADTQYF; CDR3nt: TGTGCCAGCAGTGAAACAGGGGGTGCAGATACGCAGTATTTT
j_gene: TRBJ1-1; len: 13; d_gene: -; v_gene: TRBV28; CDR3aa: CASSFITVQTAFF; CDR3nt: TGTGCCAGCAGTTTTATCACAGTCCAGACAGCTTTCTTT
j_gene: TRBJ1-2; len: 14; d_gene: -; v_gene: TRBV9; CDR3aa: CASSVVTGHGGYTF; CDR3nt: TGTGCCAGCAGCGTTGTAACAGGGCATGGTGGCTACACCTTC
j_gene: TRBJ2-3; len: 16; d_gene: TRBD1; v_gene: TRBV19; CDR3aa: CASSQLGQSSTDTQYF; CDR3nt: TGTGCCAGTAGTCAATTGGGACAGTCTAGCACAGATACGCAGTATTTT
j_gene: TRBJ2-1; len: 17; d_gene: -; v_gene: TRBV7-8; CDR3aa: CASSLGTLAGSYNEQFF; CDR3nt: TGTGCCAGCAGCTTAGGTACACTGGCGGGCTCCTACAATGAGCAGTTCTTC
j_gene: TRBJ2-7; len: 14; d_gene: -; v_gene: TRBV5-1; CDR3aa: CASTRPGAANEQYF; CDR3nt: TGCGCCAGCACCCGGCCGGGAGCCGCCAACGAGCAGTACTTC
j_gene: TRBJ2-5; len: 18; d_gene: TRBD2; v_gene: TRBV11-3; CDR3aa: CASSHGLAGGPGGETQYF; CDR3nt: TGTGCCAGCAGCCACGGACTAGCGGGGGGCCCCGGAGGGGAGACCCAGTACTTC
j_gene: TRBJ2-7; len: 14; d_gene: -; v_gene: TRBV4-3; CDR3aa: CASSQDLAGPFIDF; CDR3nt: TGCGCCAGCAGCCAAGATCTGGCAGGGCCTTTCATAGACTTC
j_gene: TRBJ1-2; len: 13; d_gene: -; v_gene: TRBV16; CDR3aa: CASNLGPRGGYTF; CDR3nt: TGTGCCAGCAACCTAGGGCCCAGGGGCGGCTACACCTTC
j_gene: TRBJ2-7; len: 15; d_gene: TRBD1; v_gene: TRBV2; CDR3aa: CASAHRGLFSYEQYF; CDR3nt: TGTGCCAGCGCTCACAGGGGGCTTTTTTCCTACGAGCAGTACTTC
j_gene: TRBJ2-1; len: 17; d_gene: TRBD2; v_gene: TRBV18; CDR3aa: CASSTGEASGGYNEQFF; CDR3nt: TGTGCCAGCTCAACCGGGGAGGCTAGCGGGGGCTACAATGAGCAGTTCTTC